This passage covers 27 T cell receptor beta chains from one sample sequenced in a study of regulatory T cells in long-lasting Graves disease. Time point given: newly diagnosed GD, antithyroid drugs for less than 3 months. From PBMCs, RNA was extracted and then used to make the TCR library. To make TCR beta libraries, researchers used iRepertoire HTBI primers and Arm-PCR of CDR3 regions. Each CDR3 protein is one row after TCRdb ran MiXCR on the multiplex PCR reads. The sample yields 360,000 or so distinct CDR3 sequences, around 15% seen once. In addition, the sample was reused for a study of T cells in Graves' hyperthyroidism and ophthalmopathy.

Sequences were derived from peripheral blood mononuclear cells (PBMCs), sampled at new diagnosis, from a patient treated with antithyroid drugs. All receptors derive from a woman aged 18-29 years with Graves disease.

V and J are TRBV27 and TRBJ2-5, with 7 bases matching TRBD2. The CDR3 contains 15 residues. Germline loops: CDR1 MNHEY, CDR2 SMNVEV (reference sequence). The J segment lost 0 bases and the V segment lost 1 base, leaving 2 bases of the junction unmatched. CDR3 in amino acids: CASSLWAGDQETQYF. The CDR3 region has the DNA TGTGCCAGCAGTTTATGGGCGGGGGACCAAGAGACCCAGTACTTC.

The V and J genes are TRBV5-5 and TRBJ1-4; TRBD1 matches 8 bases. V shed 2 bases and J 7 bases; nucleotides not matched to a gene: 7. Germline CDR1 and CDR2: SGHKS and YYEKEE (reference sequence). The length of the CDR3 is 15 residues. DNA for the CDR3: TGTGCCAGCAGCTTTAGGACAGGGATGAGTGAAAAACTGTTTTTT. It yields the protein CASSFRTGMSEKLFF.

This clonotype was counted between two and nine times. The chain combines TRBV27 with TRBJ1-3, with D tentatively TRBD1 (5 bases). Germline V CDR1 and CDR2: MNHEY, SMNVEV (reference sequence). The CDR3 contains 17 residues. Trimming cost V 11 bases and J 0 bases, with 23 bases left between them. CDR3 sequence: CAGTAGPLKPSGNTIYF. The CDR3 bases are TGTGCCGGGACTGCAGGGCCACTAAAACCCTCTGGAAACACCATATATTTT.

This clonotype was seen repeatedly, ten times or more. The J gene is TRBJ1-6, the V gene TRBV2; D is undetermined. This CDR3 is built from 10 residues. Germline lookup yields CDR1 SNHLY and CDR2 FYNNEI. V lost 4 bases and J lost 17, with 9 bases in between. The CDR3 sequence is CASSGFFIHF. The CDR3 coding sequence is TGTGCCAGCAGTGGTTTTTTTATCCACTTT.

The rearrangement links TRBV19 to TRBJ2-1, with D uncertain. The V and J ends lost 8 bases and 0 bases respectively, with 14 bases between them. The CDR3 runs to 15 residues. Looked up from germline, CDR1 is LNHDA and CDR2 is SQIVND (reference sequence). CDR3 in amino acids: CASGPAPSSYNEQFF. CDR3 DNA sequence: TGTGCCAGTGGACCAGCGCCGAGCTCCTACAATGAGCAGTTCTTC. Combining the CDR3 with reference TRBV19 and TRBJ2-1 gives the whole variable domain DGGITQSPKYLFRKEGQNVTLSCEQNLNHDAMYWYRQDPGQGLRLIYYSQIVNDFQKGDIAEGYSVSREKKESFPLTVTSAQKNPTAFYLCASGPAPSSYNEQFFGPGTRLTVL.

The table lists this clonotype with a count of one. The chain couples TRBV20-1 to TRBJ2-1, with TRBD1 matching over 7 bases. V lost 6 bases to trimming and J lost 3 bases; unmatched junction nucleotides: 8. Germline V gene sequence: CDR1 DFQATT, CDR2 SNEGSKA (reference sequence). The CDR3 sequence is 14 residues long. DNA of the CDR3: TGCAGTGCGGGGACAGAATATTTCTACAATGAGCAGTTCTTC. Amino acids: CSAGTEYFYNEQFF.

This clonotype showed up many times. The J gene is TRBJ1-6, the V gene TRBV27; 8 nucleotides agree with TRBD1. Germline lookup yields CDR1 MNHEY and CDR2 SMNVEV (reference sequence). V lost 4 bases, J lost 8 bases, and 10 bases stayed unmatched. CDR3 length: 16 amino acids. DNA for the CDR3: TGTGCCAGCAGTTCCGGTGGCAGGGGGCCCGATTCACCCCTCCACTTT. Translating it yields CASSSGGRGPDSPLHF.

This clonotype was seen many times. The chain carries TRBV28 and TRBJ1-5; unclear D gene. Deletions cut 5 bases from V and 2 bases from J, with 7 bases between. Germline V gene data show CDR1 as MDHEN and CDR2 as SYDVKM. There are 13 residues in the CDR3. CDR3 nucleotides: TGTGCCAGCAGTACAGAGCGCAATCAGCCCCAGCATTTT. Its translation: CASSTERNQPQHF.

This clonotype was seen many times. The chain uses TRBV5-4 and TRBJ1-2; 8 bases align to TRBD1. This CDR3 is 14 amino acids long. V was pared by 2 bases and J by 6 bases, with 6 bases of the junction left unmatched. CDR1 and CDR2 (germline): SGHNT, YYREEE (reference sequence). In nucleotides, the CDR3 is TGTGCCAGCAGCTTTGGACAGGGAAGTGATGGCTACACCTTC. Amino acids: CASSFGQGSDGYTF.

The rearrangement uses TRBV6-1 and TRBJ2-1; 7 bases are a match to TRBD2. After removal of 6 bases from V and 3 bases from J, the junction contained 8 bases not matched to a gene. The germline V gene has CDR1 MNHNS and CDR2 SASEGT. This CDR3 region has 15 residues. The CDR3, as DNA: TGTGCCAGCAGAAACGGGGGGTACTTCTACAATGAGCAGTTCTTC. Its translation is CASRNGGYFYNEQFF.

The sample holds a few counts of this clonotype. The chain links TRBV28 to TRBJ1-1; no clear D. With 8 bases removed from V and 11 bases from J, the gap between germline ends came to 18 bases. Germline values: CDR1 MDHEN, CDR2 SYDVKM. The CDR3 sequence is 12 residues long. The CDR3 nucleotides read TGTGCCAGCGGCCCATCGGCCGAGAGGGCTTTCTTT. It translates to CASGPSAERAFF.

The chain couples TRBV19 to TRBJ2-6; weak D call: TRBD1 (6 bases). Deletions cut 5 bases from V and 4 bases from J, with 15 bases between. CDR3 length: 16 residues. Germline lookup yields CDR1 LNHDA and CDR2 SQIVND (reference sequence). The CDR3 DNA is TGTGCCAGTAGTCCCCAACAGGGCGTCGGGGCCAACGTCCTGACTTTC. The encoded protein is CASSPQQGVGANVLTF.

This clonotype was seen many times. This chain's CDR3 is CATEGGRTEAFF. DNA of the CDR3: TGTGCCACGGAGGGAGGACGGACTGAAGCTTTCTTT. This chain connects TRBV10-3 to TRBJ1-1; D unclear. The CDR3 has 12 amino acids. The V end lost 10 bases, the J end lost 5 bases, and 14 bases lay between the germline ends. The germline CDR1 and CDR2 sequences are ENHRY and SYGVKD.

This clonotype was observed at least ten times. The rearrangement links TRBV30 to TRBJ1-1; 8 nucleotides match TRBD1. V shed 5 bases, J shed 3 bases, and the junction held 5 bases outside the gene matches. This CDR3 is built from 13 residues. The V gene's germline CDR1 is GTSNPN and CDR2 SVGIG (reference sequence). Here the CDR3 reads CAWGTGGYTEAFF. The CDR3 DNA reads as TGTGCCTGGGGCACAGGGGGGTACACTGAAGCTTTCTTT.

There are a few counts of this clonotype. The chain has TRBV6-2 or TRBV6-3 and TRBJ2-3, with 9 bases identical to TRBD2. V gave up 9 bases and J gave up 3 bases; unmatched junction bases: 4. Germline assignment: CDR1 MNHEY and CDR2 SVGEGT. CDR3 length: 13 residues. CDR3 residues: CASLAGRTDTQYF. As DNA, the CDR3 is TGTGCCAGTCTAGCGGGGAGAACAGATACGCAGTATTTT.

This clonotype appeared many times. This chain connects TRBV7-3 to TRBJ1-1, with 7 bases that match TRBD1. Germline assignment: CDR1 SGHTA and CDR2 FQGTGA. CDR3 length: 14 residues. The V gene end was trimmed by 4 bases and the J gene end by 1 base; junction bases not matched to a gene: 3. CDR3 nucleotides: TGTGCCAGCAGCTCGGACAGGACGAACACTGAAGCTTTCTTT. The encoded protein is CASSSDRTNTEAFF.

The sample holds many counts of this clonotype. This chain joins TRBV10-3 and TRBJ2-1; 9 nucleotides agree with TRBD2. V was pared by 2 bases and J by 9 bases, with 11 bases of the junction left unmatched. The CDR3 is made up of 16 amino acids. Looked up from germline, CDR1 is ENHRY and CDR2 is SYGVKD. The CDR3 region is CAISEGLAGEEGEQFF. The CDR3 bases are TGTGCCATCAGTGAGGGTTTAGCGGGAGAAGAGGGTGAGCAGTTCTTC.

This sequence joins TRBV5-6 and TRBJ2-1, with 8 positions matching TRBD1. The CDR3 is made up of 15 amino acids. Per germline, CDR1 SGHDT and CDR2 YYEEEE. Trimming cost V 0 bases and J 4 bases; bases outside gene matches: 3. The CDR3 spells CASSLGTGFYNEQFF. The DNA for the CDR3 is TGTGCCAGCAGCTTGGGGACAGGGTTTTACAATGAGCAGTTCTTC.

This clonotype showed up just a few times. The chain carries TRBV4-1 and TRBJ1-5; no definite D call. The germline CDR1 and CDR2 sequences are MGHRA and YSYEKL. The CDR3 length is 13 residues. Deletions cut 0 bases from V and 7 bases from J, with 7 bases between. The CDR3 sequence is CASSQELGQPQHF. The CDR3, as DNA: TGCGCCAGCAGCCAAGAGCTCGGCCAGCCCCAGCATTTT.

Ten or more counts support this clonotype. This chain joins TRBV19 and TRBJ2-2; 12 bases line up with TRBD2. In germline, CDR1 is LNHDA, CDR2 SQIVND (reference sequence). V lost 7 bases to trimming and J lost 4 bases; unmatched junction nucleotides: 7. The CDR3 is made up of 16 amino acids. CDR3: CASTELAGGRTGELFF. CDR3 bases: TGTGCCAGTACGGAGCTAGCGGGGGGGCGCACCGGGGAGCTGTTTTTT.

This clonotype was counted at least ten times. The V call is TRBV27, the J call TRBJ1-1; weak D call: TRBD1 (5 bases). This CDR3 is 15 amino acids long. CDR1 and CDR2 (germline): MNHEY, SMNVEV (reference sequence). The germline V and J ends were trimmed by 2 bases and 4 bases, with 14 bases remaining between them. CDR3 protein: CASSLMRGLGTEAFF. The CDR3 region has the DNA TGTGCCAGCAGTTTAATGAGGGGTCTAGGCACTGAAGCTTTCTTT.

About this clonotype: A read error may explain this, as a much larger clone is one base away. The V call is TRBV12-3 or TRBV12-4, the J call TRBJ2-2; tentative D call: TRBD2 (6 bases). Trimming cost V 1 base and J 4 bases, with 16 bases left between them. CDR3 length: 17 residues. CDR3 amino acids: CASSLGRRRRGTGELFF. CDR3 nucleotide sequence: TGTGCCAGCAGTTTAGGTAGGCGGAGGAGGGGCACCGGGGAGCTGTTTTTT.

The CDR3 here is CASRKGAGVNTGELFF. In nucleotides, the CDR3 is TGTGCCAGCAGAAAGGGGGCGGGAGTAAACACCGGGGAGCTGTTTTTT. The chain combines TRBV7-2 with TRBJ2-2; D could derive from TRBD1 or TRBD2 (7 bases each). The CDR3 is made up of 16 amino acids. In germline, CDR1 is SGHTA, CDR2 FQGNSA. V was shortened by 6 bases and J by 2 bases, with 16 bases between the two germline ends.

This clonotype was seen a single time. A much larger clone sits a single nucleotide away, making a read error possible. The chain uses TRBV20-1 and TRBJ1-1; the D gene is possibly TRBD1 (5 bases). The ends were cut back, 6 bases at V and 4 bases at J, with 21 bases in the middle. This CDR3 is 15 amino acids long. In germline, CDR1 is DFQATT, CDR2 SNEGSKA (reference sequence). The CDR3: CSAIERAGRGTEAFF. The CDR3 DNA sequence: TGCAGTGCGATAGAGCGCGCGGGGAGGGGCACTGAAGCTTTCTTT.

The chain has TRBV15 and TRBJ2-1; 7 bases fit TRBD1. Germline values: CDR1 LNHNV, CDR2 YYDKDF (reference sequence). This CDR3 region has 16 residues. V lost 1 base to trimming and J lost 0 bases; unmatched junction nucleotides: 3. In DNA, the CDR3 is TGTGCCACCAGCAGAGCGGCAGGGGGCTCCTACAATGAGCAGTTCTTC. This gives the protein CATSRAAGGSYNEQFF.

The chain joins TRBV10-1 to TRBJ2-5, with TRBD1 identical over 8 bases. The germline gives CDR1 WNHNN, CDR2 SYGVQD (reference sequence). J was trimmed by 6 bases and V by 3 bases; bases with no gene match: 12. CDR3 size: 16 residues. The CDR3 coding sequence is TGCGCCAGCAGTGAATTCCCGGGACAGGTTGTACAGACCCAGTACTTC. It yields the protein CASSEFPGQVVQTQYF.

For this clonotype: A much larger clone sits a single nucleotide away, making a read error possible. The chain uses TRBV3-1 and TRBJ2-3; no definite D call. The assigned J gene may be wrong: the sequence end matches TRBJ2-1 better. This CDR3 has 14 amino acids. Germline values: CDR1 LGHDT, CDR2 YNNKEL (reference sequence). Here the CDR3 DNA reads TGTGCCAGCGGCCAAAGTTTTTTCCAGGACGGGCAGTTCTTC. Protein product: CASGQSFFQDGQFF.